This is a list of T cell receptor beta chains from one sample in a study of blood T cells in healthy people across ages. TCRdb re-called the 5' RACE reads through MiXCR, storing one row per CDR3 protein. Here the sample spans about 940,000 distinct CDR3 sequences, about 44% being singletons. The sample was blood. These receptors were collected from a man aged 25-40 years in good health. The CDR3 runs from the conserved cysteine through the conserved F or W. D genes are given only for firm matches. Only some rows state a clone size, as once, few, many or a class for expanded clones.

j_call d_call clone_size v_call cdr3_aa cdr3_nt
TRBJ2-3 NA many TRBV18 CASSPNTYSSTDTQYF TGTGCCAGCTCACCTAACACCTACTCTAGCACAGATACGCAGTATTTT
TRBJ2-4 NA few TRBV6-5 CASSYSSRKAKNIQYF TGTGCCAGCAGTTACTCCTCTCGGAAAGCCAAAAACATTCAGTACTTC
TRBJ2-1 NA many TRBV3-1 CASSQAGRQQFF TGTGCCAGCAGCCAAGCCGGACGGCAGCAGTTCTTC
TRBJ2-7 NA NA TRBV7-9 CASSSRATRYEQYF TGTGCCAGCAGCTCTAGGGCAACGCGCTACGAGCAGTACTTC
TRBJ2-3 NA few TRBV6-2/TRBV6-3 CASSYRWGDTQYF TGTGCCAGCAGTTACCGCTGGGGAGATACGCAGTATTTT
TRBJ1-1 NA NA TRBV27 CASSPLFGGLIGLGTEAFF TGTGCCAGCAGTCCTCTCTTCGGGGGGCTCATCGGACTTGGGACTGAAGCTTTCTTT
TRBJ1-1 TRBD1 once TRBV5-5 CASSPPTGGITEAFF TGTGCCAGCAGCCCACCGACAGGGGGTATCACTGAAGCTTTCTTT
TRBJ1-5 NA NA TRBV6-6 CASSYTNQPQHF TGTGCCAGCAGTTACACAAATCAGCCCCAGCATTTT
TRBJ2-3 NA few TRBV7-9 CASSLRGPEDTQYF TGTGCCAGCAGCTTACGGGGGCCGGAAGATACGCAGTATTTT
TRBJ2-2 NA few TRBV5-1 CASSLRQGNTGELFF TGTGCCAGCAGCTTGCGCCAGGGTAACACCGGGGAGCTGTTTTTT
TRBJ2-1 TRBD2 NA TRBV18 CASSPPSGGKDEQFF TGTGCCAGCTCACCACCTAGCGGGGGTAAGGATGAGCAGTTCTTC
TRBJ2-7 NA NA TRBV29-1 CSVGGDKNSYEQYF TGCAGCGTTGGGGGGGACAAAAACTCCTACGAGCAGTACTTC
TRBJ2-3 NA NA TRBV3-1 CASSQGNGDTQYF TGTGCCAGCAGCCAAGGTAACGGAGATACGCAGTATTTT
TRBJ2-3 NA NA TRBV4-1 CASSPPMADTQYF TGCGCCAGCAGCCCGCCCATGGCAGATACGCAGTATTTT
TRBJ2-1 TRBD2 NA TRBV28 CASIGVGGGTGVEQFF TGTGCCAGCATTGGCGTGGGCGGGGGTACGGGTGTTGAGCAGTTCTTC
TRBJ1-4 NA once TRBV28 CASSSSRSEKLFF TGTGCCAGCAGTTCCTCGAGGAGTGAAAAACTGTTTTTT
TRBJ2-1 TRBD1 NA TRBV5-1 CASSRTGTERFNEQFF TGCGCCAGCAGCCGAACCGGGACAGAGAGGTTCAATGAGCAGTTCTTC
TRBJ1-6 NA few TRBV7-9 CASSTGGLDSPLHF TGTGCCAGCAGCACTGGGGGTTTGGATTCACCCCTCCACTTT
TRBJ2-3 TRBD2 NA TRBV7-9 CASSHFARGGPDTQYF TGTGCCAGCAGCCACTTCGCGCGGGGGGGCCCAGATACGCAGTATTTT
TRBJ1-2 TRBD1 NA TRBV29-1 CSVDAGQLYGYTF TGCAGCGTTGACGCGGGACAGCTTTATGGCTACACCTTC
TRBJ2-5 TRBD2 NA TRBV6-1 CASSSGTIPGETQYF TGTGCCAGCAGTTCTGGGACTATCCCTGGAGAGACCCAGTACTTC
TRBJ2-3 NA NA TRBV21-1 CASSKVGGITDTQYF TGTGCCAGCAGCAAAGTCGGCGGAATCACAGATACGCAGTATTTT
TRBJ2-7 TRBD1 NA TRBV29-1 CSVATGTATYEQYF TGCAGCGTCGCTACCGGGACAGCCACCTACGAGCAGTACTTC
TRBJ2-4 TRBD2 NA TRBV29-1 CSVSNPGGIQYF TGCAGCGTGTCTAACCCGGGGGGCATTCAGTACTTC
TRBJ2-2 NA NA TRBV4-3 CASSQARSSGYLLTGELFF TGCGCCAGCAGCCAAGCGAGGTCCAGCGGGTACCTCCTCACCGGGGAGCTGTTTTTT
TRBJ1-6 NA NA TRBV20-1 CSAESSYNSPLHF TGCAGTGCTGAGAGCTCCTATAATTCACCCCTCCACTTT
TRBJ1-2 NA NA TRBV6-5 CASSCSILQADNYGYTF TGTGCCAGCAGTTGCTCGATACTACAGGCCGATAACTATGGCTACACCTTC
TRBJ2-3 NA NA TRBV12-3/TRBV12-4 CASSWSGTVSADTQYF TGTGCCAGCAGCTGGTCCGGGACGGTTAGCGCAGATACGCAGTATTTT
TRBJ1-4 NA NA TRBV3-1 CASSRVASNEKLFF TGTGCCAGCAGCAGGGTCGCGTCTAATGAAAAACTGTTTTTT
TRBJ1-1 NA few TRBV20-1 CSASLEAFF TGCAGTGCTAGTCTTGAAGCTTTCTTT
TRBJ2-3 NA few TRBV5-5 CASSLNPGASTDTQYF TGTGCCAGCAGCTTGAACCCTGGGGCTAGCACAGATACGCAGTATTTT
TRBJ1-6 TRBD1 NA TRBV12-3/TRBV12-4 CASSFAQGENSPLHF TGTGCCAGCAGTTTTGCGCAGGGGGAGAATTCACCCCTCCACTTT
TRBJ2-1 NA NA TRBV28 CASRKDSSYNGQFF TGTGCCAGCAGGAAGGACAGCTCCTACAATGGGCAGTTCTTC
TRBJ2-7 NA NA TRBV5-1 CASSVAPGELSYEQYF TGCGCCAGCAGCGTCGCCCCGGGAGAACTCTCCTACGAGCAGTACTTC
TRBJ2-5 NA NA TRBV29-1 CSVTLETQYF TGCAGCGTTACCCTCGAGACCCAGTACTTC
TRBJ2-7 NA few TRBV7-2 CASSQRAGLASYEQYF TGTGCCAGCAGCCAACGGGCTGGTTTGGCCTCCTACGAGCAGTACTTC
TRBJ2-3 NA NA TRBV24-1 CATSDSRQGGTDTQYF TGTGCCACCAGTGATTCGCGCCAGGGAGGAACAGATACGCAGTATTTT
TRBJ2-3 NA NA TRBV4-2 CASGGATHTQYF TGTGCCAGCGGGGGGGCTACCCATACGCAGTATTTT
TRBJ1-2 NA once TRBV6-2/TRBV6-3 CASSPGSFSHYGYTF TGTGCCAGCAGCCCTGGTTCCTTCTCCCACTATGGCTACACCTTC
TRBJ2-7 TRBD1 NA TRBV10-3 CVIQDGQGVEQYF TGTGTCATCCAAGACGGACAGGGTGTCGAGCAGTACTTC
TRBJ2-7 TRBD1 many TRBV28 CASSQGQYEQYF TGTGCCAGCAGTCAGGGACAGTACGAGCAGTACTTC
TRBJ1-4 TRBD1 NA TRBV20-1 CSARDDRGSNEKLFF TGCAGTGCTAGAGATGACAGGGGTTCTAATGAAAAACTGTTTTTT
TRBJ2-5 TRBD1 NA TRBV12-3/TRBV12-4 CASSFTGTALQKQYF TGTGCCAGCAGTTTCACTGGGACAGCTTTACAGAAGCAGTACTTC
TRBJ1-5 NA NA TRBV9 CASSVRDGSNQPQHF TGTGCCAGCAGCGTCCGGGACGGCAGCAATCAGCCCCAGCATTTT
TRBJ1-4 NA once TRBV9 CASSPGTTEKLFF TGTGCCAGCAGCCCCGGGACAACCGAGAAACTGTTTTTT
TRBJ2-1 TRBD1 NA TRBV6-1 CASSIGQGACNEQFF TGTGCCAGCAGCATCGGACAGGGGGCCTGCAATGAGCAGTTCTTC
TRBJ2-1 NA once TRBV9 CAGSVDISSAVGEQFF TGTGCCGGCAGCGTAGACATTTCAAGCGCAGTGGGGGAGCAGTTCTTC